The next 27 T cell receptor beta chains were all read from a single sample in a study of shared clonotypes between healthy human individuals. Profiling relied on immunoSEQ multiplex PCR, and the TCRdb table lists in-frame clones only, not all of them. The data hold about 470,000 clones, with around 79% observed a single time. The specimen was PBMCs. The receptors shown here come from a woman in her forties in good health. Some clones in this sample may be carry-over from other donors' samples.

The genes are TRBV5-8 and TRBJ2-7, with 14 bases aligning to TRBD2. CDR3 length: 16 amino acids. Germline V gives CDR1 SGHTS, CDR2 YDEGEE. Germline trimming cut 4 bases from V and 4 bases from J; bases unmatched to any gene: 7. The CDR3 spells CASSLGLAGGLYEQYF. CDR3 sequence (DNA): TGTGCCAGCAGCCTCGGACTAGCGGGAGGTCTGTACGAGCAGTACTTC. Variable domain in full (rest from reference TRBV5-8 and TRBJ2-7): EAGVTQSPTHLIKTRGQQATLRCSPISGHTSVYWYQQALGLGLQFLLWYDEGEERNRGNFPPRFSGRQFPNYSSELNVNALELEDSALYLCASSLGLAGGLYEQYFGPGTRLTVT.

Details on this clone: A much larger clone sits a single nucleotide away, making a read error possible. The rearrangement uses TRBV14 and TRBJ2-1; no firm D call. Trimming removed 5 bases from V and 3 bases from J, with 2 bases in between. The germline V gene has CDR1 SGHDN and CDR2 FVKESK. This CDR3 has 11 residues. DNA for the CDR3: TGTGCCAGCAGCGGCTACAATGAGCAGTTCTTC. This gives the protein CASSGYNEQFF.

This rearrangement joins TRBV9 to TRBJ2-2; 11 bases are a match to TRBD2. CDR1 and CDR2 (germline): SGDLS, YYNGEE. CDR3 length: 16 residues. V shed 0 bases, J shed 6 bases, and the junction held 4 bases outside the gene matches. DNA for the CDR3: TGTGCCAGCAGCGTAGTTGTACTAGCGGGAGCCGGGGAGCTGTTTTTT. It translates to CASSVVVLAGAGELFF.

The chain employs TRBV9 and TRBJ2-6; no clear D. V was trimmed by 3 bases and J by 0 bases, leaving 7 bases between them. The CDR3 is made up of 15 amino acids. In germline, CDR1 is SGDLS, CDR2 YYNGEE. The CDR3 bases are TGTGCCAGCAGCGCCCAGGCCTCTGGGGCCAACGTCCTGACTTTC. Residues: CASSAQASGANVLTF.

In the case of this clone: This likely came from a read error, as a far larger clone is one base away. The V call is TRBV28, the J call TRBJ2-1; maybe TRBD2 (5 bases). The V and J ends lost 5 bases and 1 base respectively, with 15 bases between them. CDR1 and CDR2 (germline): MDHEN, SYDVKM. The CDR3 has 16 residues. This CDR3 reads CASSHPHGGSYNEQFF. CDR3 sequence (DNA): TGTGCCAGCAGTCACCCTCACGGAGGTTCCTACAATGAGCAGTTCTTC.

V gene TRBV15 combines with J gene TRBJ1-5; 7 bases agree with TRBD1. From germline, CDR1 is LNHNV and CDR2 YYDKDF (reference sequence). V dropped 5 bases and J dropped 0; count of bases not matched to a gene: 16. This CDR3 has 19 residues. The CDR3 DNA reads TGTGCCACCAGCTATAGGGGGGGACAGCGCGGGTATAGCAATCAGCCCCAGCATTTT. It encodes CATSYRGGQRGYSNQPQHF.

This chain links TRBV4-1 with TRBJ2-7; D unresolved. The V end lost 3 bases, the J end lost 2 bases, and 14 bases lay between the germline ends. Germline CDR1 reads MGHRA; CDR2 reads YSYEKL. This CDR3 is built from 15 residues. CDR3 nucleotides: TGCGCCAGCAGCCACCCAAGTGGGCGGCCCTACGAGCAGTACTTC. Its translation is CASSHPSGRPYEQYF.

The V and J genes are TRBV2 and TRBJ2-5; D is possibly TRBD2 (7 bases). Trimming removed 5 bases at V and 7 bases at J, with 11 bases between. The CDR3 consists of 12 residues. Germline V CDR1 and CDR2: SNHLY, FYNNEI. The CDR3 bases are TGTGCCAGCAGTAGGGGGGGAGCGACCCAGTACTTC. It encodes CASSRGGATQYF.

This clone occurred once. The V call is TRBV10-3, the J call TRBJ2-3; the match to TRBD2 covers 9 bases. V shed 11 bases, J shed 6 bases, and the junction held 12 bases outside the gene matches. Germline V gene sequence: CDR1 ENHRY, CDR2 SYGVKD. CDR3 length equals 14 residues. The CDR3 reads CAPFKREEVDTQYF. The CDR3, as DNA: TGTGCCCCCTTTAAGCGGGAGGAGGTCGATACGCAGTATTTT.

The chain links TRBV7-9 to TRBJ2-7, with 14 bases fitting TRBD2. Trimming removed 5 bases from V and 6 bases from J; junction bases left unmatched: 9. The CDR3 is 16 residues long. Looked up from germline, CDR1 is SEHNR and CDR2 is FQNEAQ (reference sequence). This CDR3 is CASSTPGLAGGAEQYF. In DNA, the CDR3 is TGTGCCAGCAGCACCCCAGGACTAGCGGGAGGTGCCGAGCAGTACTTC.

The CDR3 is CASSPNAAAKANYGYTF. CDR3 DNA sequence: TGTGCCAGTAGTCCGAACGCCGCAGCGAAAGCTAACTATGGCTACACCTTC. The chain links TRBV19 to TRBJ1-2; D is unclear. The CDR3 has 17 residues. Germline-derived CDR1 and CDR2 are LNHDA and SQIVND (reference sequence). V lost 5 bases and J lost 0, with 19 bases in between.

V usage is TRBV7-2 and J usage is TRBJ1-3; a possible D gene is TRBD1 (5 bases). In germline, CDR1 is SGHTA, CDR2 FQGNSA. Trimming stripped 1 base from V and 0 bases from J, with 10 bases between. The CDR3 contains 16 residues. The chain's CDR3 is CASSLVGAVSGNTIYF. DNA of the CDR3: TGTGCCAGCAGCTTAGTTGGGGCCGTCTCTGGAAACACCATATATTTT.

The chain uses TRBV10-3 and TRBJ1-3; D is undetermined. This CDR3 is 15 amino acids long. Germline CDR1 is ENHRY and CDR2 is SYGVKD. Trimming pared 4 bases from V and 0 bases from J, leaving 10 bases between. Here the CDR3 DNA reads TGTGCCATCAGTGTAGGAATGAGCTCTGGAAACACCATATATTTT. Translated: CAISVGMSSGNTIYF.

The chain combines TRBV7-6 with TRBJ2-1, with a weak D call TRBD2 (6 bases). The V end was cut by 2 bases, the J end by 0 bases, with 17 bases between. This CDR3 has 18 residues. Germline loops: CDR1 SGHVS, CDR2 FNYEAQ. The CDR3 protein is CASSLSVQRADSYNEQFF. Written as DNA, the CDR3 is TGTGCCAGCAGCTTATCTGTCCAGCGGGCGGACTCCTACAATGAGCAGTTCTTC.

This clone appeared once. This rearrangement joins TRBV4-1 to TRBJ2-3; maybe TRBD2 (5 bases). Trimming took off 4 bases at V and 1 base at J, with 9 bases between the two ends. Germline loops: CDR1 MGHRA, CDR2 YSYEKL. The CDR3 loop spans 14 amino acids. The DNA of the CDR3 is TGCGCCAGCAGCCCCGACTACCGCACAGATACGCAGTATTTT. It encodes CASSPDYRTDTQYF.

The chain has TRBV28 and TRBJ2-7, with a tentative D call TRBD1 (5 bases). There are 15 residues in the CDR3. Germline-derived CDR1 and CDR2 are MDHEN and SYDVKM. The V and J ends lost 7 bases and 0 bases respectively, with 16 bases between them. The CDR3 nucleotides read TGTGCCAGCACCGGAGTAGGGGTCACCTCCTACGAGCAGTACTTC. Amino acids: CASTGVGVTSYEQYF.

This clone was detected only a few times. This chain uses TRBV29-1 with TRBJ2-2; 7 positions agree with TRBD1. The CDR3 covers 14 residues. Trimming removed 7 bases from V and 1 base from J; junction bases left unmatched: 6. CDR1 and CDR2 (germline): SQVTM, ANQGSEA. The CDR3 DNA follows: TGCAGCGCTTACCGGGACAGGAACACCGGGGAGCTGTTTTTT. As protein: CSAYRDRNTGELFF.

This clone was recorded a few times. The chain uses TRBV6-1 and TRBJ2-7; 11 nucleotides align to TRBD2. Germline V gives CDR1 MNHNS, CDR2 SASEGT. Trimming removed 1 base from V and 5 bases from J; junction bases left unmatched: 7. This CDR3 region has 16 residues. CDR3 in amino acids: CASSEVVTSGNHEQYF. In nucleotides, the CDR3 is TGTGCCAGCAGTGAAGTGGTGACTAGCGGGAACCACGAGCAGTACTTC.

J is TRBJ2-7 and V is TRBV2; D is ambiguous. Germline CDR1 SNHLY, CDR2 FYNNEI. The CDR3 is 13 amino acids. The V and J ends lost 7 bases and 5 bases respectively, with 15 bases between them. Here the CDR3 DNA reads TGTGCCAGCACGAAGGGTAGGGTCCACGAGCAGTACTTC. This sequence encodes CASTKGRVHEQYF.

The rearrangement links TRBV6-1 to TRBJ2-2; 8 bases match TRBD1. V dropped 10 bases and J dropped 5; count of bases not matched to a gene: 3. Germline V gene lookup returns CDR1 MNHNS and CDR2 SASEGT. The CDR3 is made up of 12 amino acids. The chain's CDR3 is CANGQGTGELFF. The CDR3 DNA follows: TGTGCCAATGGACAGGGTACCGGGGAGCTGTTTTTT.

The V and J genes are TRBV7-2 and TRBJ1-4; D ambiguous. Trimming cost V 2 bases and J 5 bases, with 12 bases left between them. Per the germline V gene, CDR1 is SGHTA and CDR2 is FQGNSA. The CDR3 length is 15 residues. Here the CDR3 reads CASSLTGWRNEKLFF. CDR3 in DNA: TGTGCCAGCAGCTTAACGGGTTGGCGAAATGAAAAACTGTTTTTT.

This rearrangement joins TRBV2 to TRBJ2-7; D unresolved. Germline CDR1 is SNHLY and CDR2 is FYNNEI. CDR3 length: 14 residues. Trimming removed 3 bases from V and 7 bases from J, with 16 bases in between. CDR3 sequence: CASSEAASLAEQYF. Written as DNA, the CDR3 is TGTGCCAGCAGTGAGGCAGCCTCCTTGGCGGAGCAGTACTTC.

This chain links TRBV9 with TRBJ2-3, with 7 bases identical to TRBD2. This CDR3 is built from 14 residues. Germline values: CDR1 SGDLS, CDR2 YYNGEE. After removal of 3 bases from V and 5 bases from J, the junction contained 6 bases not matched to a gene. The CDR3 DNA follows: TGTGCCAGCAGCGGGGCGGGAGTGAAAGATACGCAGTATTTT. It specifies CASSGAGVKDTQYF.

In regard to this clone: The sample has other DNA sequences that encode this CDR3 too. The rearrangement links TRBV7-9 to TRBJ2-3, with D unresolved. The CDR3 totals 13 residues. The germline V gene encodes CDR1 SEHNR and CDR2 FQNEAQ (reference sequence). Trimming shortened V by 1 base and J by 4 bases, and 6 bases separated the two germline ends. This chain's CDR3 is CASSLVGSDTQYF. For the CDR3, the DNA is TGTGCCAGCAGCTTAGTAGGGTCAGATACGCAGTATTTT.

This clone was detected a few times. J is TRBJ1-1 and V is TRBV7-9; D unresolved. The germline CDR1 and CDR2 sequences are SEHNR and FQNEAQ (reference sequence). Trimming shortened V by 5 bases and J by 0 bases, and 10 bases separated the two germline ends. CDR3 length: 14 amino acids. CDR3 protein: CASSPRTVNTEAFF. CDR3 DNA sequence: TGTGCCAGCAGCCCCCGGACCGTGAACACTGAAGCTTTCTTT.

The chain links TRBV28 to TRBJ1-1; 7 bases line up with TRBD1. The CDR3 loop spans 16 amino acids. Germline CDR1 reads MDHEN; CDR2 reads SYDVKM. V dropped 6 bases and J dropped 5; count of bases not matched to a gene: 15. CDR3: CASSARGEGANTEAFF. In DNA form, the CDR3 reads TGTGCCAGCAGCGCCAGAGGTGAGGGGGCGAATACTGAAGCTTTCTTT.

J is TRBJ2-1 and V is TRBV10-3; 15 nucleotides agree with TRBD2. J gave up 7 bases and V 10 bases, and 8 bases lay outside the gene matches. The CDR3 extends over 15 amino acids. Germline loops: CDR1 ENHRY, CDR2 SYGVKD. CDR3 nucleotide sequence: TGTGCCACCTACTCTGGGACTAGCGGGAGGAATGAGCAGTTCTTC. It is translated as CATYSGTSGRNEQFF.